Each of the 13 T cell receptor beta chains below was sequenced from the same sample in a study of T cells after yellow fever vaccination. TCRdb independently ran MiXCR on the 5' RACE reads; one entry per CDR3 protein. The table has around 530,000 distinct CDR3 sequences, about a sixth seen once; the top ten hold roughly 17%. Sample: PBMCs, taken 5 to 6 days after the first yellow fever vaccination. These receptors were collected from a man aged 18 to 30 who received the YFV17D yellow fever vaccine.

The gene calls are TRBV6-1 and TRBJ2-3; 13 nucleotides line up with TRBD2. Germline assignment: CDR1 MNHNS and CDR2 SASEGT. J was trimmed by 0 bases and V by 2 bases; bases with no gene match: 5. The CDR3 has 18 residues. CDR3 sequence reads: CASSERLAGGLSTDTQYF. CDR3 in DNA: TGTGCCAGCAGTGAAAGACTAGCGGGGGGCTTAAGCACAGATACGCAGTATTTT.

The chain combines TRBV5-1 with TRBJ2-3, with D possibly TRBD2 on 5 matching bases. Germline V lookup: CDR1 SGHRS, CDR2 YFSETQ. CDR3 length equals 15 residues. V was shortened by 2 bases and J by 2 bases, with 12 bases between the two germline ends. CDR3 region: CASSFRLSATDTQYF. CDR3 nucleotide sequence: TGCGCCAGCAGCTTTCGACTATCGGCCACAGATACGCAGTATTTT.

The chain's CDR3 is CAISESTRSPLHF. The CDR3 DNA reads TGTGCCATCAGTGAGTCGACTCGTTCACCCCTCCACTTT. J is TRBJ1-6 and V is TRBV10-3; D is unresolved. The germline gives CDR1 ENHRY, CDR2 SYGVKD. V lost 0 bases, J lost 9 bases, and 6 bases lay in between. The length of the CDR3 is 13 residues.

For the CDR3, the DNA is TGTGCCAGCACCCTAAACGGCAAAAACATTCAGTACTTC. Its protein is CASTLNGKNIQYF. The J gene is TRBJ2-4, the V gene TRBV12-3 or TRBV12-4; unclear D gene. The CDR3 has 13 amino acids. The V end lost 7 bases, the J end lost 3 bases, and 10 bases lay between the germline ends.

The chain joins TRBV5-6 to TRBJ1-1; D gene unclear. Trimming left V 4 bases short and J 6 bases short, with 16 bases between. CDR1 and CDR2 from the germline V gene are SGHDT and YYEEEE. This CDR3 contains 14 residues. The CDR3 protein is CASSDGGDGAEAFF. The CDR3 coding sequence is TGTGCCAGCAGCGACGGCGGGGATGGCGCTGAAGCTTTCTTT.

The V call is TRBV6-1, the J call TRBJ1-2, with D hard to call. V lost 7 bases and J lost 2, with 11 bases in between. The CDR3 sequence is 13 residues long. Germline-derived CDR1 and CDR2 are MNHNS and SASEGT. CDR3 nucleotides: TGTGCCAGCACGCGGGCAGTAAACTATGGCTACACCTTC. This sequence encodes CASTRAVNYGYTF.

The V and J genes are TRBV10-2 and TRBJ2-7; D is perhaps TRBD1 (7 bases). V lost 6 bases, J lost 5 bases, and 11 bases lay in between. Germline V gene sequence: CDR1 WSHSY, CDR2 SAAADI. CDR3 length: 12 residues. The CDR3 here is CASSTRGDEQYF. CDR3 coding DNA: TGCGCCAGCAGCACCAGGGGGGACGAGCAGTACTTC.

There are a few counts of this clonotype. The gene calls are TRBV28 and TRBJ2-5; the D gene is possibly TRBD1 (6 bases). V was trimmed by 2 bases and J by 5 bases, leaving 15 bases between them. The CDR3 covers 15 residues. Germline CDR1 is MDHEN and CDR2 is SYDVKM. DNA for the CDR3: TGTGCCAGCAGTTTAGGTCAGGGGTTTGGTGAGACCCAGTACTTC. Amino acid sequence: CASSLGQGFGETQYF.

This clonotype was picked up a small number of times. Here the CDR3 reads CASSSIPSAGRNEQFF. CDR3 bases: TGCGCCAGCAGCTCCATACCCTCAGCGGGGCGGAATGAGCAGTTCTTC. J is TRBJ2-1 and V is TRBV5-1, with TRBD2 identical over 7 bases. After removal of 3 bases from V and 7 bases from J, the junction contained 13 bases not matched to a gene. Germline assignment: CDR1 SGHRS and CDR2 YFSETQ. The CDR3 runs to 16 residues.

V is TRBV3-1 and J is TRBJ2-5, with 9 bases fitting TRBD2. The junction had 6 bases not matched to a gene; V was cut back by 0 bases and J by 4 bases. The CDR3 totals 16 residues. The germline CDR1 and CDR2 sequences are LGHDT and YNNKEL (reference sequence). DNA of the CDR3: TGTGCCAGCAGCCAAGAGCAAGCGGGGGGCTTAGAGACCCAGTACTTC. It yields the protein CASSQEQAGGLETQYF.

The gene calls are TRBV12-3 or TRBV12-4 and TRBJ2-3; D ambiguous. V shed 11 bases and J shed 0 bases, with 27 bases lying between them. There are 18 residues in the CDR3. CDR3 amino acids: CACCFRLRKGYSTDTQYF. CDR3 bases: TGTGCCTGCTGTTTTCGTCTGAGGAAGGGATACAGCACAGATACGCAGTATTTT.

CDR3 DNA: TGTGCCAGCAGCTTAGGGAAGGGCAGCTACAATGAGCAGTTCTTC. It yields the protein CASSLGKGSYNEQFF. The rearrangement uses TRBV11-3 and TRBJ2-1; D uncertain. Trimming left V 1 base short and J 3 bases short, with 10 bases between. The CDR3 runs 15 residues. Germline V gene data show CDR1 as SGHNT and CDR2 as YENEEA.

About this clonotype itself: Given a much more abundant clone one base away, this may be a read error. The CDR3 spells CARSQGGETQYF. DNA of the CDR3: TGTGCCAGAAGTCAAGGGGGGGAGACCCAGTACTTC. The J gene is TRBJ2-5, the V gene TRBV19; D is perhaps TRBD1 or TRBD2 (6 bases each). There are 12 residues in the CDR3. Germline values: CDR1 LNHDA, CDR2 SQIVND (reference sequence). Trimming pared 9 bases from V and 5 bases from J, leaving 13 bases between.